The 20 T cell receptor beta chains presented below share a single source sample, sequenced in a study of CD8 T cells in ankylosing spondylitis. Study-wide results and limits: A TCR beta motif of under 10 highly homologous variants appeared characteristic of ankylosing spondylitis blood.

Via MiXCR, TCRdb re-called the 5' RACE reads, giving one row per CDR3 protein. The sample has more than 650,000 distinct CDR3 sequences, 10% to 15% seen once. These TCRs' antigens remain unknown. Sequenced sample: blood, either unsorted or a sorted T cell fraction (not recorded which). Receptors were obtained from a male donor with ankylosing spondylitis.

The chain uses TRBV5-1 and TRBJ2-3, with 14 bases fitting TRBD2. The V segment lost 4 bases and the J segment 4 bases; nucleotides outside the gene matches: 14. Per germline, CDR1 SGHRS and CDR2 YFSETQ. This CDR3 is built from 19 residues. Here the CDR3 reads CASSEGLAGADPFPDTQYF. The CDR3 region has the DNA TGCGCCAGCAGCGAGGGACTAGCGGGAGCCGACCCATTCCCAGATACGCAGTATTTT. The whole variable domain, remainder taken from reference TRBV5-1 and TRBJ2-3, is KAGVTQTPRYLIKTRGQQVTLSCSPISGHRSVSWYQQTPGQGLQFLFEYFSETQRNKGNFPGRFSGRQFSNSRSEMNVSTLELGDSALYLCASSEGLAGADPFPDTQYFGPGTRLTVL.

This clonotype was observed many times. The chain joins TRBV20-1 to TRBJ1-1, with unresolved D. V was clipped by 1 base and J by 1 base, with 7 bases between them. The germline V gene encodes CDR1 DFQATT and CDR2 SNEGSKA (reference sequence). This CDR3 spans 13 amino acids. The CDR3 is CSARVEGNTEAFF. CDR3 DNA: TGCAGTGCTAGAGTAGAGGGGAACACTGAAGCTTTCTTT.

This clonotype was counted only a few times. The rearrangement joins TRBV10-3 to TRBJ1-1; D may be TRBD1 (6 bases). The germline gives CDR1 ENHRY, CDR2 SYGVKD. V was clipped by 10 bases and J by 4 bases, with 16 bases between them. The CDR3 is made up of 13 amino acids. CDR3 region: CATKPTGTTEAFF. CDR3 in DNA: TGTGCCACCAAACCGACAGGTACCACTGAAGCTTTCTTT.

This chain uses TRBV20-1 with TRBJ2-1; D is perhaps TRBD2 (6 bases). Germline loops: CDR1 DFQATT, CDR2 SNEGSKA (reference sequence). This CDR3 is built from 12 residues. In nucleotides, the CDR3 is TGCAGCGGTGGCGGGGCGGGCCGGGAGCAGTTCTTC. This encodes CSGGGAGREQFF.

The V gene is TRBV29-1, the J gene TRBJ1-2; 10 bases map to TRBD1. V was pared by 4 bases and J by 2 bases, with 10 bases of the junction left unmatched. Germline loops: CDR1 SQVTM, CDR2 ANQGSEA. CDR3 size: 16 residues. CDR3 nucleotide sequence: TGCAGCGTTGGAGAAGGACAGGGGGTTGGGAACTATGGCTACACCTTC. This encodes CSVGEGQGVGNYGYTF.

A few counts support this clonotype. The gene calls are TRBV5-1 and TRBJ1-4, with D tentatively TRBD1 (5 bases). Trimming left V 1 base short and J 5 bases short, with 9 bases between. Germline CDR1 SGHRS, CDR2 YFSETQ. This CDR3 spans 14 amino acids. For the CDR3, the DNA is TGCGCCAGCAGCTTGTCAGGGCTCAATGAAAAACTGTTTTTT. Translation: CASSLSGLNEKLFF.

The chain links TRBV20-1 to TRBJ2-1; TRBD2 matches at 8 bases. This CDR3 region has 16 residues. CDR1 is DFQATT and CDR2 is SNEGSKA in the germline V gene (reference sequence). The V segment lost 3 bases and the J segment 3 bases; nucleotides outside the gene matches: 10. CDR3 amino acids: CSARPYGGAFYNEQFF. DNA for the CDR3: TGCAGTGCTAGGCCTTACGGGGGGGCCTTCTACAATGAGCAGTTCTTC.

The sample holds a few counts of this clonotype. V usage is TRBV10-3 and J usage is TRBJ1-1; 9 bases map to TRBD1. Germline V gives CDR1 ENHRY, CDR2 SYGVKD. With 11 bases clipped from V and 1 base from J, the junction kept 5 bases outside the gene matches. The CDR3 is made up of 13 amino acids. Written as DNA, the CDR3 is TGTGCCCCCCGGGACAGGGCGAACACTGAAGCTTTCTTT. It specifies CAPRDRANTEAFF.

Only a few counts were recorded for this clonotype. The V call is TRBV5-1, the J call TRBJ2-2, with 10 bases that match TRBD1. V lost 4 bases to trimming and J lost 3 bases; unmatched junction nucleotides: 6. Germline V gene lookup returns CDR1 SGHRS and CDR2 YFSETQ. CDR3 size: 16 residues. CDR3: CASSRPGTGDTGELFF. The CDR3 region has the DNA TGCGCCAGCAGCCGGCCGGGGACAGGGGACACCGGGGAGCTGTTTTTT.

This clonotype appeared a few times. V is TRBV12-3 or TRBV12-4 and J is TRBJ1-5; possibly TRBD1 for D (5 bases). CDR3 length equals 14 residues. V gave up 3 bases and J gave up 5 bases, with 11 bases separating them. CDR3 residues: CASSLDIAYQPQHF. Here the CDR3 DNA reads TGTGCCAGCAGTTTGGACATCGCCTATCAGCCCCAGCATTTT.

The rearrangement joins TRBV5-5 to TRBJ2-5; D gene ambiguous. This CDR3 region has 15 residues. Germline lookup yields CDR1 SGHKS and CDR2 YYEKEE (reference sequence). V was trimmed by 6 bases and J by 3 bases, leaving 18 bases between them. The CDR3 DNA reads TGTGCCAGCACCTACTGGGCAGGTTCGGAAGAGACCCAGTACTTC. It translates to CASTYWAGSEETQYF.

V and J are TRBV7-9 and TRBJ1-1; the D gene is possibly TRBD1 (5 bases). V gave up 6 bases and J gave up 0 bases, with 14 bases separating them. Germline V gives CDR1 SEHNR, CDR2 FQNEAQ (reference sequence). The CDR3 is made up of 15 amino acids. CDR3 coding DNA: TGTGCCAGCAGGGCCGTTGACAGTCTGAACACTGAAGCTTTCTTT. Translated, it gives CASRAVDSLNTEAFF.

V and J are TRBV5-1 and TRBJ2-5; D perhaps matches TRBD2 (5 bases). The CDR3 is 14 amino acids. Germline V gene data show CDR1 as SGHRS and CDR2 as YFSETQ. V was pared by 0 bases and J by 2 bases, with 8 bases between. The CDR3 DNA sequence: TGCGCCAGCAGCTTGGCCCAGCGGCAAGAGACCCAGTACTTC. Residues: CASSLAQRQETQYF.

Many counts were recorded for this clonotype. The chain recombines TRBV4-1 with TRBJ2-3, with D possibly matching TRBD2 (5 bases). Germline V gives CDR1 MGHRA, CDR2 YSYEKL. CDR3 length: 17 residues. Trimming removed 4 bases at V and 6 bases at J, with 23 bases between. The CDR3 loop reads CASSPQVAGMGADTQYF. The CDR3 nucleotides read TGCGCCAGCAGCCCCCAAGTTGCGGGTATGGGTGCGGATACGCAGTATTTT.

This clonotype was detected only a few times. This chain uses TRBV20-1 with TRBJ2-5; no clear D gene. Germline values: CDR1 DFQATT, CDR2 SNEGSKA (reference sequence). The CDR3 has 15 residues. V was clipped by 0 bases and J by 1 base, with 12 bases between them. The CDR3 spells CSARDASLGQETQYF. DNA of the CDR3: TGCAGTGCTAGAGACGCCAGTTTGGGCCAAGAGACCCAGTACTTC.

The chain combines TRBV4-2 with TRBJ2-7, with 9 bases lining up with TRBD1. The CDR3 is made up of 14 amino acids. V shed 2 bases, J shed 3 bases, and the junction held 2 bases outside the gene matches. The V gene's germline CDR1 is LGHNA and CDR2 YNFKEQ. The CDR3 coding sequence is TGTGCCAGCAGCCAACCGGGACAGGGCTACGAGCAGTACTTC. Protein product: CASSQPGQGYEQYF.

The chain combines TRBV9 with TRBJ2-3, with D maybe TRBD2 (7 bases). V dropped 0 bases and J dropped 0 bases, with 14 bases sitting between them. Per the germline V gene, CDR1 is SGDLS and CDR2 is YYNGEE. This CDR3 comprises 17 residues. The CDR3 loop reads CASSVEGGAISTDTQYF. CDR3 in DNA: TGTGCCAGCAGCGTAGAAGGGGGGGCAATCAGCACAGATACGCAGTATTTT. Combining the CDR3 with reference TRBV9 and TRBJ2-3 gives the whole variable domain DSGVTQTPKHLITATGQRVTLRCSPRSGDLSVYWYQQSLDQGLQFLIQYYNGEERAKGNILERFSAQQFPDLHSELNLSSLELGDSALYFCASSVEGGAISTDTQYFGPGTRLTVL.

This clonotype showed up just a few times. The chain joins TRBV9 to TRBJ2-1; 10 nucleotides match TRBD1. CDR3 length equals 16 residues. Germline CDR1 and CDR2: SGDLS and YYNGEE. V lost 3 bases, J lost 7 bases, and 10 bases stayed unmatched. The CDR3 sequence is CASSGRTGGFLNEQFF. The DNA of the CDR3 is TGTGCCAGCAGCGGACGGACAGGGGGTTTTCTAAATGAGCAGTTCTTC. The complete variable domain, with remaining parts taken from reference TRBV9 and TRBJ2-1, reads DSGVTQTPKHLITATGQRVTLRCSPRSGDLSVYWYQQSLDQGLQFLIQYYNGEERAKGNILERFSAQQFPDLHSELNLSSLELGDSALYFCASSGRTGGFLNEQFFGPGTRLTVL.

Written as DNA, the CDR3 is TGCAGTGCTGAACAGGGGGCCTACAATGAGCAGTTCTTC. Encoded protein: CSAEQGAYNEQFF. The gene calls are TRBV20-1 and TRBJ2-1; 8 nucleotides line up with TRBD1. This CDR3 spans 13 amino acids. Germline V lookup: CDR1 DFQATT, CDR2 SNEGSKA (reference sequence). Trimming at V came to 5 bases and at J to 2 bases, leaving 2 bases not matched to a gene.

This clonotype was observed a single time. The V call is TRBV12-3 or TRBV12-4, the J call TRBJ1-6; D is possibly TRBD1 (6 bases). Trimming shortened V by 6 bases and J by 4 bases, and 13 bases separated the two germline ends. The CDR3 sequence is 15 residues long. The CDR3 bases are TGTGCCAGCAGGGGGACACATAGTTATAATTCACCCCTCCACTTT. It is translated as CASRGTHSYNSPLHF.